The rows below give T cell receptor beta chains drawn from one sample of a study of shared clonotypes between healthy human individuals. The method was immunoSEQ multiplex PCR; TCRdb's version includes in-frame clones alone and lacks a portion of them. The data show about 490,000 clones, less than 80% seen once. Sequencing was carried out using PBMCs. The receptors stem from a woman between 40 and 55 years old in good health. Some clones in this sample may be carry-over from other donors' samples. Each CDR3 is given with its conserved first and last residue. The D gene is left open where the match is weak. The listing skips clone size in some rows; elsewhere it reads once, few, many or a size class.

D gene: -; J gene: TRBJ2-3; V gene: TRBV5-1; clone size: -; CDR3 protein: CASSLSTTDTQYF; CDR3 DNA: TGCGCCAGCAGCTTGTCAACGACAGATACGCAGTATTTT
D gene: -; J gene: TRBJ2-3; V gene: TRBV11-2; clone size: many; CDR3 protein: CASSLIRTDTQYF; CDR3 DNA: TGTGCCAGCAGCTTAATCAGAACAGATACGCAGTATTTT
D gene: TRBD2; J gene: TRBJ2-5; V gene: TRBV30; clone size: many; CDR3 protein: CAWSAGLAGETQYF; CDR3 DNA: TGTGCCTGGAGTGCAGGACTAGCGGGAGAGACCCAGTACTTC
D gene: -; J gene: TRBJ1-1; V gene: TRBV11-2; clone size: -; CDR3 protein: CASSPVGAAEAFF; CDR3 DNA: TGTGCCAGCAGCCCAGTCGGGGCAGCTGAAGCTTTCTTT
D gene: -; J gene: TRBJ2-3; V gene: TRBV6-4; clone size: -; CDR3 protein: CASSDGSGADTQYF; CDR3 DNA: TGTGCCAGCAGTGACGGGAGTGGGGCAGATACGCAGTATTTT
D gene: TRBD1; J gene: TRBJ1-4; V gene: TRBV28; clone size: few; CDR3 protein: CATNRGVDEKLFF; CDR3 DNA: TGTGCCACCAACAGGGGTGTTGATGAAAAACTGTTTTTT
D gene: -; J gene: TRBJ1-2; V gene: TRBV21-1; clone size: -; CDR3 protein: CASSKVGTGGINYGYTF; CDR3 DNA: TGTGCCAGCAGCAAAGTTGGGACAGGGGGTATTAACTATGGCTACACCTTC
D gene: -; J gene: TRBJ1-5; V gene: TRBV12-1; clone size: -; CDR3 protein: CASSFPRGDRGRVGNQPQHF; CDR3 DNA: TGTGCCAGCAGCTTTCCCCGAGGGGACAGGGGGCGCGTAGGCAATCAGCCCCAGCATTTT
D gene: -; J gene: TRBJ2-2; V gene: TRBV5-1; clone size: -; CDR3 protein: CASSLADLFTGELFF; CDR3 DNA: TGCGCCAGCTCTTTGGCGGATTTGTTTACCGGGGAGCTGTTTTTT
D gene: TRBD2; J gene: TRBJ2-1; V gene: TRBV11-3; clone size: -; CDR3 protein: CASSASSGSSYNEQFF; CDR3 DNA: TGTGCCAGCAGCGCCTCTAGCGGTTCGTCCTACAATGAGCAGTTCTTC
D gene: TRBD2; J gene: TRBJ2-1; V gene: TRBV9; clone size: -; CDR3 protein: CASGTGTRANEQFF; CDR3 DNA: TGTGCCAGCGGAACCGGGACTAGGGCCAATGAGCAGTTCTTC
D gene: -; J gene: TRBJ1-2; V gene: TRBV19; clone size: few; CDR3 protein: CASSIDRKLEGYTF; CDR3 DNA: TGTGCCAGTAGTATAGACCGCAAATTGGAGGGCTACACCTTC
D gene: -; J gene: TRBJ1-1; V gene: TRBV6-1; clone size: -; CDR3 protein: CATSMNTEAFF; CDR3 DNA: TGTGCCACCTCGATGAACACTGAAGCTTTCTTT
D gene: TRBD2; J gene: TRBJ2-7; V gene: TRBV9; clone size: -; CDR3 protein: CASSERLARDEQYF; CDR3 DNA: TGTGCCAGCAGCGAGAGACTAGCACGGGACGAGCAGTACTTC
D gene: -; J gene: TRBJ2-1; V gene: TRBV4-3; clone size: -; CDR3 protein: CASSQGVRDEQFF; CDR3 DNA: TGCGCCAGCAGCCAAGGGGTGAGGGATGAGCAGTTCTTC
D gene: -; J gene: TRBJ1-1; V gene: TRBV29-1; clone size: -; CDR3 protein: CSVEDGPNRVEAFF; CDR3 DNA: TGCAGCGTTGAAGATGGCCCCAACAGGGTTGAAGCTTTCTTT
D gene: -; J gene: TRBJ1-2; V gene: TRBV9; clone size: -; CDR3 protein: CASSVQVKYGYTF; CDR3 DNA: TGTGCCAGCAGCGTACAAGTTAAATATGGCTACACCTTC
D gene: -; J gene: TRBJ2-5; V gene: TRBV29-1; clone size: once; CDR3 protein: CSVLSLSETQYF; CDR3 DNA: TGCAGCGTTTTATCCTTGTCGGAGACCCAGTACTTC
D gene: -; J gene: TRBJ2-7; V gene: TRBV30; clone size: -; CDR3 protein: CALTDATRYEQYF; CDR3 DNA: TGTGCCTTGACGGACGCCACCCGCTACGAGCAGTACTTC